This T cell receptor beta chain was documented in a study of spatial heterogeneity in lung cancer. About the study: Raw reads contained each unique TCR and UMI combination more than ten times on average. Study observations and caveats: Blood showed ubiquitous tumor TCRs more often at resection than at routine follow-up.

On this clonotype itself: Its antigen is not known.

In the library, each TCR cDNA molecule bore its own unique molecular identifier. Each CDR3 protein gets one entry after TCRdb re-called the 5' RACE reads with MiXCR. This repertoire shows around 89,000 distinct CDR3 sequences, around 12% found once; its top ten account for 35% to 45%. V lost 7 bases to trimming and J lost 0 bases, with 7 bases between them. Per germline, CDR1 MNHNS and CDR2 SASEGT. The length of the CDR3 is 13 residues. Time point noted: sample taken at primary tumor resection. Extraction of whole RNA from tumor, nontumor lung or frozen PBMC preceded unsorted sequencing. The donor population consisted of approximately 79 patients with untreated, early-stage non-small cell lung cancer.

This material consisted of PBMCs, taken at surgery. The clonotype comes from a male donor with early-stage non-small cell lung cancer. The chain is built from TRBV6-1 and TRBJ1-3; D uncertain. The CDR3 DNA reads as TGTGCCAGCAAACGGCCCTCTGGAAACACCATATATTTT. Protein sequence: CASKRPSGNTIYF.